This TCR beta chain emerged from a study of blood T cell repertoires in COVID-19. Looked up from germline, CDR1 is MNHEY and CDR2 is SVGAGI. Trimming shortened V by 6 bases and J by 2 bases, and 10 bases separated the two germline ends. The CDR3 is 13 amino acids. In its sample, this clone was seen once. Profiled with immunoSEQ multiplex PCR; TCRdb holds only in-frame clones, not every one. The sample contains 250,000 to 350,000 clones, under 85% of which appear only once. This clonotype was obtained from a human donor with COVID-19, enrolled during active disease. The donor label of this sample is uncertain. Sequenced sample: peripheral blood. This chain links TRBV6-5 with TRBJ1-2; possible D gene TRBD1, 5 bases. CDR3 loop: CASSPRGNYGYTF. CDR3 nucleotides: TGTGCCAGCAGCCCCCGGGGGAACTATGGCTACACCTTC.